A selection of T cell receptor beta chains follows, all from one sample in a study of regulatory T cells in long-lasting Graves disease. MiXCR, run by TCRdb on the multiplex PCR reads, gives a single entry per CDR3 protein. The sample includes roughly 300,000 distinct CDR3 sequences, around 23% of them seen just once. Specimen: peripheral blood mononuclear cells (PBMCs), collected when the disease was refractory, from a patient treated with antithyroid drugs. All receptors come from a female donor with Graves disease. Both conserved end residues are part of each CDR3. The order of the fields is V gene, D gene, J gene, clone size, CDR3 protein, CDR3 DNA. A D gene is named only where the DNA matches it firmly. Expanded clones are given a class, and other clones once, few, many or no size at all.

v_call: TRBV24-1
d_call: .
j_call: TRBJ2-5
clone_size: few
cdr3_aa: CATSELRVETQYF
cdr3_nt: TGTGCCACCAGTGAACTGCGTGTGGAGACCCAGTACTTC

v_call: TRBV28
d_call: .
j_call: TRBJ1-1
clone_size: few
cdr3_aa: CASSLPNWNTEAFF
cdr3_nt: TGTGCCAGCAGTTTACCCAACTGGAACACTGAAGCTTTCTTT

v_call: TRBV20-1
d_call: .
j_call: TRBJ2-7
clone_size: few
cdr3_aa: CSARAAGGPGYEQYF
cdr3_nt: TGCAGTGCTAGAGCGGCCGGGGGGCCAGGTTACGAGCAGTACTTC

v_call: TRBV20-1
d_call: .
j_call: TRBJ2-7
clone_size: .
cdr3_aa: CSAGDPGRDYEQYF
cdr3_nt: TGCAGTGCTGGAGACCCGGGACGAGACTACGAGCAGTACTTC

v_call: TRBV30
d_call: TRBD2
j_call: TRBJ2-2
clone_size: many
cdr3_aa: CAWWGGVGGELFF
cdr3_nt: TGTGCCTGGTGGGGAGGGGTTGGCGGGGAGCTGTTTTTT

v_call: TRBV6-1
d_call: .
j_call: TRBJ2-6
clone_size: few
cdr3_aa: CASSPIPYRSSGANVLTF
cdr3_nt: TGTGCCAGCAGCCCAATCCCTTACAGAAGCTCTGGGGCCAACGTCCTGACTTTC

v_call: TRBV7-2
d_call: .
j_call: TRBJ1-2
clone_size: .
cdr3_aa: CASSLEGVYGYTF
cdr3_nt: TGTGCCAGCAGCTTAGAGGGCGTCTATGGCTACACCTTC

v_call: TRBV14
d_call: .
j_call: TRBJ1-6
clone_size: .
cdr3_aa: CASNNPGSPLHF
cdr3_nt: TGTGCCAGCAACAATCCGGGGTCACCCCTCCACTTT

v_call: TRBV6-9
d_call: .
j_call: TRBJ1-2
clone_size: many
cdr3_aa: CASSYGQGLYGYTF
cdr3_nt: TGTGCCAGCAGTTACGGGCAGGGACTGTATGGCTACACCTTC

v_call: TRBV15
d_call: TRBD2
j_call: TRBJ2-7
clone_size: .
cdr3_aa: CATSPPGGVYVF
cdr3_nt: TGTGCCACCAGCCCTCCGGGGGGGGTTTATGTCTTC

v_call: TRBV7-8
d_call: .
j_call: TRBJ2-4
clone_size: few
cdr3_aa: CASSLGSGAEAIRAKNIQYF
cdr3_nt: TGTGCCAGCAGCTTAGGTTCTGGTGCCGAAGCTATACGAGCCAAAAACATTCAGTACTTC

v_call: TRBV5-1
d_call: .
j_call: TRBJ1-1
clone_size: many
cdr3_aa: CASSLTGGLAEAFF
cdr3_nt: TGCGCCAGCAGCTTGACTGGGGGCCTCGCTGAAGCTTTCTTT

v_call: TRBV7-9
d_call: TRBD1
j_call: TRBJ1-4
clone_size: .
cdr3_aa: CASSRSQGAFIYVEEDEKLFF
cdr3_nt: TGTGCCAGCAGCCGAAGCCAGGGGGCGTTTATTTACGTGGAAGAGGATGAAAAACTGTTTTTT

v_call: TRBV5-5
d_call: TRBD1
j_call: TRBJ1-1
clone_size: .
cdr3_aa: CASSLIGDRANWGTEAFF
cdr3_nt: TGTGCCAGCAGCTTGATAGGGGACAGGGCAAATTGGGGCACTGAAGCTTTCTTT

v_call: TRBV20-1
d_call: .
j_call: TRBJ2-6
clone_size: few
cdr3_aa: CSAADSGANVLTF
cdr3_nt: TGCAGTGCCGCAGACTCTGGGGCCAACGTCCTGACTTTC

v_call: TRBV5-6
d_call: TRBD1
j_call: TRBJ2-7
clone_size: few
cdr3_aa: CASTEGPGQGRDEQYF
cdr3_nt: TGTGCCAGCACCGAGGGACCGGGACAGGGTAGGGACGAGCAGTACTTC

v_call: TRBV6-5
d_call: .
j_call: TRBJ1-4
clone_size: .
cdr3_aa: CASSYRGFTNEKLFF
cdr3_nt: TGTGCCAGCAGTTACCGAGGGTTCACTAATGAAAAACTGTTTTTT

v_call: TRBV30
d_call: TRBD2
j_call: TRBJ2-7
clone_size: once
cdr3_aa: CAWSVPLAGSYEQYF
cdr3_nt: TGTGCCTGGAGTGTACCGCTAGCGGGATCCTACGAGCAGTACTTC

v_call: TRBV7-2
d_call: .
j_call: TRBJ2-5
clone_size: many
cdr3_aa: CASSGRVRETQYF
cdr3_nt: TGTGCCAGCAGCGGCAGGGTCAGGGAGACCCAGTACTTC

v_call: TRBV20-1
d_call: .
j_call: TRBJ1-1
clone_size: many
cdr3_aa: CSASDSWTEAFF
cdr3_nt: TGCAGTGCTAGTGACAGCTGGACTGAAGCTTTCTTT

v_call: TRBV19
d_call: .
j_call: TRBJ1-4
clone_size: .
cdr3_aa: CASRTPGHPSGGEKLFF
cdr3_nt: TGTGCCTCAAGGACTCCGGGACATCCTTCCGGGGGAGAAAAACTGTTTTTT

v_call: TRBV29-1
d_call: .
j_call: TRBJ1-5
clone_size: .
cdr3_aa: CSVTLGFSNQPQHF
cdr3_nt: TGCAGCGTTACGCTCGGGTTTAGCAATCAGCCCCAGCATTTT

v_call: TRBV7-2
d_call: .
j_call: TRBJ2-7
clone_size: many
cdr3_aa: CASSRLDSRYEQYF
cdr3_nt: TGTGCCAGCAGTCGGTTGGACAGCCGATACGAGCAGTACTTC

v_call: TRBV24-1
d_call: .
j_call: TRBJ2-1
clone_size: few
cdr3_aa: CATSDSPSNVDEQFF
cdr3_nt: TGTGCCACCAGTGATTCTCCTTCTAACGTCGATGAGCAGTTCTTC

v_call: TRBV5-1
d_call: TRBD1
j_call: TRBJ1-1
clone_size: many
cdr3_aa: CASSPGQGAGDYTEAFF
cdr3_nt: TGCGCCAGCAGCCCCGGACAGGGGGCTGGGGACTACACTGAAGCTTTCTTT

v_call: TRBV28
d_call: .
j_call: TRBJ1-5
clone_size: .
cdr3_aa: CASSFLGTAENQPQHF
cdr3_nt: TGTGCCAGCAGTTTCCTTGGGACCGCCGAAAATCAGCCCCAGCATTTT

v_call: TRBV5-1
d_call: TRBD1
j_call: TRBJ1-4
clone_size: many
cdr3_aa: CASSSRTGGDEKLFF
cdr3_nt: TGTGCCAGCAGCTCCAGGACAGGAGGTGATGAAAAACTGTTTTTT

v_call: TRBV7-2
d_call: TRBD2
j_call: TRBJ2-7
clone_size: .
cdr3_aa: CASSLRGAGEFAYEQYF
cdr3_nt: TGTGCCAGCAGCTTAAGGGGAGCGGGGGAATTCGCCTACGAGCAGTACTTC

v_call: TRBV7-3
d_call: TRBD2
j_call: TRBJ2-2
clone_size: .
cdr3_aa: CASSPSLAGVSGTGELFF
cdr3_nt: TGTGCCAGCAGCCCAAGCCTAGCGGGAGTCTCGGGCACCGGGGAGCTGTTTTTT

v_call: TRBV5-6
d_call: TRBD2
j_call: TRBJ2-5
clone_size: .
cdr3_aa: CASSLWVAGGYQEAQYF
cdr3_nt: TGTGCCAGCAGCTTGTGGGTTGCCGGGGGGTACCAAGAGGCCCAGTACTTC

v_call: TRBV27
d_call: .
j_call: TRBJ2-2
clone_size: few
cdr3_aa: CASRAQVSTGELFF
cdr3_nt: TGTGCCAGCAGAGCCCAGGTCTCGACCGGGGAGCTGTTTTTT

v_call: TRBV6-1
d_call: TRBD1
j_call: TRBJ2-1
clone_size: .
cdr3_aa: CASSHRDRVNNEQFF
cdr3_nt: TGTGCCAGCAGTCACCGGGACAGGGTAAACAATGAGCAGTTCTTC

v_call: TRBV20-1
d_call: .
j_call: TRBJ2-7
clone_size: .
cdr3_aa: CSARDGWETPYEQYF
cdr3_nt: TGCAGTGCTAGAGATGGGTGGGAGACCCCATACGAGCAGTACTTC

v_call: TRBV29-1
d_call: TRBD2
j_call: TRBJ2-5
clone_size: .
cdr3_aa: CSCGGGQETQYF
cdr3_nt: TGCAGCTGCGGGGGGGGACAAGAGACCCAGTACTTC

v_call: TRBV7-2
d_call: .
j_call: TRBJ1-4
clone_size: .
cdr3_aa: CASSLPGEEKLFF
cdr3_nt: TGTGCCAGCAGCTTACCAGGGGAAGAAAAACTGTTTTTT

v_call: TRBV7-3
d_call: .
j_call: TRBJ2-7
clone_size: many
cdr3_aa: CASSLTTTHEQYF
cdr3_nt: TGTGCCAGCAGCTTAACCACAACACACGAGCAGTACTTC

v_call: TRBV12-3/TRBV12-4
d_call: .
j_call: TRBJ1-2
clone_size: many
cdr3_aa: CASRGARHTF
cdr3_nt: TGTGCCAGCAGGGGGGCCCGGCACACCTTC

v_call: TRBV7-2
d_call: TRBD2
j_call: TRBJ2-1
clone_size: once
cdr3_aa: CASSLIASGYNEQFF
cdr3_nt: TGTGCCAGCAGCTTAATCGCTAGCGGCTACAATGAGCAGTTCTTC

v_call: TRBV9
d_call: TRBD2
j_call: TRBJ2-7
clone_size: many
cdr3_aa: CASSPRTSGPYEQYF
cdr3_nt: TGTGCCAGCAGCCCACGGACTAGCGGGCCCTACGAGCAGTACTTC

v_call: TRBV5-1
d_call: TRBD2
j_call: TRBJ2-7
clone_size: few
cdr3_aa: CASTWGGEGLNEQYF
cdr3_nt: TGCGCCAGCACCTGGGGGGGGGAGGGCCTCAACGAGCAGTACTTC

v_call: TRBV5-1
d_call: .
j_call: TRBJ2-3
clone_size: once
cdr3_aa: CASSPLLGGSSTDTQYF
cdr3_nt: TGCGCCAGCAGCCCCTTGTTGGGGGGTTCTAGCACAGATACGCAGTATTTT

v_call: TRBV6-1
d_call: TRBD1
j_call: TRBJ1-1
clone_size: few
cdr3_aa: CASNGQGYTEAFF
cdr3_nt: TGTGCCAGCAACGGACAGGGTTACACTGAAGCTTTCTTT

v_call: TRBV7-9
d_call: .
j_call: TRBJ2-1
clone_size: .
cdr3_aa: CASILEDIYSEQFF
cdr3_nt: TGTGCCAGCATCCTAGAAGACATTTACAGTGAGCAGTTCTTC

v_call: TRBV20-1
d_call: TRBD2
j_call: TRBJ2-7
clone_size: many
cdr3_aa: CSAKAGLAGSYEQYF
cdr3_nt: TGCAGTGCAAAGGCGGGACTAGCGGGTTCCTACGAGCAGTACTTC

v_call: TRBV4-2
d_call: TRBD2
j_call: TRBJ2-5
clone_size: .
cdr3_aa: CASSQEVALVAGEVWQETQYF
cdr3_nt: TGTGCCAGCAGCCAAGAGGTGGCGTTGGTAGCGGGAGAGGTGTGGCAAGAGACCCAGTACTTC

v_call: TRBV7-9
d_call: .
j_call: TRBJ1-4
clone_size: few
cdr3_aa: CASSLRDMGKLFF
cdr3_nt: TGTGCCAGCAGCTTAAGGGACATGGGAAAACTGTTTTTT

v_call: TRBV7-2
d_call: .
j_call: TRBJ1-5
clone_size: few
cdr3_aa: CASSLDGGSSNQPQHF
cdr3_nt: TGTGCCAGCAGCTTAGACGGTGGAAGTAGCAATCAGCCCCAGCATTTT

v_call: TRBV7-2
d_call: TRBD1
j_call: TRBJ2-7
clone_size: many
cdr3_aa: CASSGTGTAYEQYF
cdr3_nt: TGTGCCAGCAGCGGAACCGGGACAGCCTACGAGCAGTACTTC

v_call: TRBV7-8
d_call: TRBD2
j_call: TRBJ2-7
clone_size: .
cdr3_aa: CASSLGGSLNEQYF
cdr3_nt: TGTGCCAGCAGCTTAGGCGGGAGTTTGAACGAGCAGTACTTC

v_call: TRBV7-2
d_call: .
j_call: TRBJ2-7
clone_size: .
cdr3_aa: CASSLVASGPPYEQYF
cdr3_nt: TGTGCCAGCAGCTTAGTAGCGAGCGGGCCTCCCTACGAGCAGTACTTC

v_call: TRBV28
d_call: .
j_call: TRBJ1-2
clone_size: .
cdr3_aa: CASSTQGSVGGYTF
cdr3_nt: TGTGCCAGCAGTACCCAGGGCAGCGTAGGGGGCTACACCTTC

v_call: TRBV11-1
d_call: .
j_call: TRBJ1-1
clone_size: many
cdr3_aa: CASRSGFPTQNTEAFF
cdr3_nt: TGTGCCAGCAGGAGTGGGTTTCCCACCCAGAACACTGAAGCTTTCTTT